These 8 T cell receptor beta chains originate from one sample sequenced in a study of blood T cell repertoires in COVID-19. Measured with immunoSEQ multiplex PCR; TCRdb has only the in-frame clones, and not every one. The sample includes about 270,000 clones, about 90% of them seen just once. The sequenced sample was peripheral blood. These receptors were collected from a woman aged 25-40 years with COVID-19, enrolled during active disease.

The J gene is TRBJ2-7, the V gene TRBV5-1; 11 bases line up with TRBD2. Germline V gene sequence: CDR1 SGHRS, CDR2 YFSETQ. There are 15 residues in the CDR3. Losses at the gene ends were 4 bases for V and 3 bases for J; bases not matched to a gene: 6. The CDR3 sequence: CASSIRTSGFYEQYF. The CDR3 DNA sequence: TGCGCCAGCAGCATACGGACTAGCGGGTTCTACGAGCAGTACTTC.

The V call is TRBV7-6, the J call TRBJ1-4; D remains unclear. The CDR3 is made up of 15 amino acids. Germline V gene sequence: CDR1 SGHVS, CDR2 FNYEAQ. V dropped 5 bases and J dropped 0 bases, with 10 bases sitting between them. Written as DNA, the CDR3 is TGTGCCAGCAGCGAAGGGAGAGCAACTAATGAAAAACTGTTTTTT. Translation gives CASSEGRATNEKLFF.

The count of this clone is one. The rearrangement links TRBV19 to TRBJ2-7; tentative D call: TRBD1 (6 bases). Germline V gene lookup returns CDR1 LNHDA and CDR2 SQIVND (reference sequence). The V and J ends lost 5 bases and 2 bases respectively, with 16 bases between them. The CDR3 length is 15 residues. Here the CDR3 DNA reads TGTGCCAGTAGTTATTCAGGACAGATGACCTACGAGCAGTACTTC. Amino acids: CASSYSGQMTYEQYF.

The chain has TRBV18 and TRBJ2-7, with D perhaps TRBD2 (5 bases). Per germline, CDR1 KGHSH and CDR2 LQKENI. This CDR3 spans 17 amino acids. Trimming removed 1 base at V and 2 bases at J, with 18 bases between. Written as DNA, the CDR3 is TGTGCCAGCTCACCACAGTCGAGGACTGCAGGAGCCTACGAGCAGTACTTC. Protein product: CASSPQSRTAGAYEQYF.

V usage is TRBV7-6 and J usage is TRBJ1-3, with 10 positions matching TRBD1. Germline CDR1 is SGHVS and CDR2 is FNYEAQ. V lost 1 base to trimming and J lost 4 bases; unmatched junction nucleotides: 4. This CDR3 region has 16 residues. CDR3 loop: CASSLGDRGAGNTIYF. The CDR3 DNA follows: TGTGCCAGCAGCTTAGGGGACAGGGGAGCGGGAAACACCATATATTTT.

This sequence joins TRBV28 and TRBJ1-2, with a possible D match to TRBD1 (6 bases). The CDR3 length is 13 residues. With 6 bases removed from V and 9 bases from J, the gap between germline ends came to 17 bases. Germline V lookup: CDR1 MDHEN, CDR2 SYDVKM. CDR3 region: CASRQTGYGRYTF. Here the CDR3 DNA reads TGTGCCAGCAGACAAACAGGGTATGGACGCTACACCTTC.

The CDR3 coding sequence is TGTGCCAGCAGTGAAGGGGGAACTGGAAACACCATATATTTT. Amino acids: CASSEGGTGNTIYF. The rearrangement joins TRBV27 to TRBJ1-3; D possibly corresponds to TRBD1 (6 bases). The CDR3 is 14 residues long. Trimming took 5 bases from V and 2 from J, leaving 10 bases between them. CDR1 MNHEY and CDR2 SMNVEV come from the germline V gene (reference sequence).

The chain combines TRBV5-1 with TRBJ2-5, with TRBD1 matching 10 bases. This CDR3 is built from 16 residues. Germline V gene lookup returns CDR1 SGHRS and CDR2 YFSETQ. Trimming cost V 0 bases and J 5 bases; bases outside gene matches: 7. The CDR3 protein is CASSLDGTGEWETQYF. The CDR3 bases are TGCGCCAGCAGCTTGGATGGGACAGGGGAGTGGGAGACCCAGTACTTC.